This T cell receptor beta chain appears in the sequencing data of a study of cytomegalovirus exposure and HLA in healthy donors. Study-wide results and caveats: The productive fraction for most TCR beta V segments was about 90% or about 30% in an earlier analysis. Published work reported that the classifier diagnosed cytomegalovirus status with high specificity and sensitivity. From TCR beta sequences, most subjects' HLA-A and HLA-B alleles were reportedly predicted accurately.

PCR involved 60 Vbeta and 13 Jbeta primers. The protocol was immunoSEQ multiplex PCR, while the TCRdb copy is restricted to in-frame clones and leaves out a portion. Seen here are more than 150,000 clones, roughly 87% observed once, and the top ten hold roughly 0.2%. The V segment lost 3 bases and the J segment 9 bases; nucleotides outside the gene matches: 11. This CDR3 region has 17 residues. The germline CDR1 and CDR2 sequences are SGHNT and YYREEE (reference sequence). Regarding this clone: Its antigen is unidentified.

The V call is TRBV5-4, the J call TRBJ2-3, with 15 nucleotides matching TRBD2. The TCR comes from a girl less than two years old in good health and CMV-seronegative. Sequencing was carried out using PBMCs. This CDR3 is CASSSGTSGGPTGTQYF. The CDR3 DNA follows: TGTGCCAGCAGCTCCGGGACTAGCGGGGGGCCGACAGGGACGCAGTATTTT.